The sequence of this T cell receptor (beta chain) was determined in a study of T cell changes during pregnancy in multiple sclerosis. The data were produced by immunoSEQ multiplex PCR, yet TCRdb's version contains in-frame clones alone and is incomplete. The table lists approximately 100,000 clones, more than 85% of them singletons. The CDR3 extends over 16 amino acids. J gave up 7 bases and V 4 bases, and 9 bases lay outside the gene matches. Per the germline V gene, CDR1 is SGHRS and CDR2 is YFSETQ. The chain has TRBV5-1 and TRBJ2-2; 11 nucleotides align to TRBD1. The TCR originated in a female donor with multiple sclerosis, enrolled in a pregnancy study. The specimen comprised peripheral blood, sampled in the second trimester of pregnancy. The CDR3 here is CASSGGQGAFVGELFF. The CDR3 nucleotides read TGCGCCAGCAGCGGCGGACAGGGGGCGTTCGTCGGGGAGCTGTTTTTT.